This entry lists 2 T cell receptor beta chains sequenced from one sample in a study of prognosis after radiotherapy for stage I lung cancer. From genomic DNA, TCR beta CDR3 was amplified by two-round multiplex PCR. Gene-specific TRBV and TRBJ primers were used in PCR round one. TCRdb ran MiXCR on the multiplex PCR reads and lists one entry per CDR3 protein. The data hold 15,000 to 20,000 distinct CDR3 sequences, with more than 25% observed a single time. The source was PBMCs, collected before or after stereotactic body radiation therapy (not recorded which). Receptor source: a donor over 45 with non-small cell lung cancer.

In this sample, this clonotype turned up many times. CDR3 sequence reads: CASSFTGSSYEQYF. The CDR3 DNA is TGTGCCAGCAGTTTTACGGGAAGCTCCTACGAGCAGTACTTC. The gene calls are TRBV27 and TRBJ2-7; D is perhaps TRBD2 (5 bases). The CDR3 has 14 amino acids. Germline V gene lookup returns CDR1 MNHEY and CDR2 SMNVEV (reference sequence). V was pared by 3 bases and J by 0 bases, with 9 bases between.

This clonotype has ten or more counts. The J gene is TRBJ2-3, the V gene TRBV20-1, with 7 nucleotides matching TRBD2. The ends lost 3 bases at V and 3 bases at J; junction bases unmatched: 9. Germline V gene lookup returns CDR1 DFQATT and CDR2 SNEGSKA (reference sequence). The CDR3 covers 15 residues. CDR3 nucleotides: TGCAGTGCTAGCGCTCGGACTAGGGAGACAGATACGCAGTATTTT. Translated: CSASARTRETDTQYF.